The next 32 T cell receptor beta chains were all read from a single sample in a study of blood T cell repertoires in COVID-19. The protocol was immunoSEQ multiplex PCR, while the TCRdb copy is restricted to in-frame clones and leaves out a portion. The table records 200,000 to 250,000 clones, 81% of them present only once. Sequencing input: PBMCs or T cells enriched from blood (not recorded which). All receptors come from a woman aged 50 to 60 with acute COVID-19.

The genes are TRBV3-1 (or the pseudogene TRBV3-2) and TRBJ2-5; D possibly corresponds to TRBD1 (6 bases). CDR1 LGHDT and CDR2 YNNKEL come from the germline V gene (reference sequence). The CDR3 length is 15 residues. With 4 bases removed from V and 5 bases from J, the gap between germline ends came to 17 bases. CDR3 protein: CASSPLLQGMETQYF. CDR3 DNA sequence: TGTGCCAGCAGCCCTTTGTTACAGGGAATGGAGACCCAGTACTTC.

The chain links TRBV7-2 to TRBJ1-5; perhaps TRBD1 as D (5 bases). V was cut by 5 bases and J by 4 bases, with 9 bases left in between. The CDR3 contains 13 residues. Germline V lookup: CDR1 SGHTA, CDR2 FQGNSA. CDR3 amino acids: CASSQKGNQPQHF. In DNA form, the CDR3 reads TGTGCCAGCAGCCAGAAGGGGAATCAGCCCCAGCATTTT.

This chain links TRBV5-1 with TRBJ2-7; 9 bases fit TRBD1. Trimming cost V 4 bases and J 3 bases; bases outside gene matches: 8. In germline, CDR1 is SGHRS, CDR2 YFSETQ. This CDR3 has 15 residues. The chain's CDR3 is CASSTGQGLIYEQYF. The CDR3 DNA sequence: TGCGCCAGCAGCACGGGACAGGGTCTGATCTACGAGCAGTACTTC.

For the CDR3, the DNA is TGTGCCAGCAGCTTGGTTGGGGCAGGAAACACCATATATTTT. This sequence encodes CASSLVGAGNTIYF. J is TRBJ1-3 and V is TRBV5-6, with D tentatively TRBD1 (5 bases). The CDR3 length is 14 residues. Germline V gives CDR1 SGHDT, CDR2 YYEEEE. Trimming left V 0 bases short and J 4 bases short, with 8 bases between.

The chain recombines TRBV30 with TRBJ2-7; TRBD1 aligns across 7 bases. The CDR3 length is 12 residues. Trimming cost V 5 bases and J 9 bases; bases outside gene matches: 10. Germline V lookup: CDR1 GTSNPN, CDR2 SVGIG (reference sequence). For the CDR3, the DNA is TGTGCCTGGGACAGGGTAGGGGTTCGGCAGTACTTC. This translates into CAWDRVGVRQYF.

The genes are TRBV5-1 and TRBJ2-2; 10 bases fit TRBD1. CDR3 size: 14 residues. Per the germline V gene, CDR1 is SGHRS and CDR2 is YFSETQ. V lost 5 bases, J lost 4 bases, and 2 bases stayed unmatched. In DNA, the CDR3 is TGCGCCAGCAGTCGGGACAGGGGCACCGGGGAGCTGTTTTTT. Residues: CASSRDRGTGELFF.

For the CDR3, the DNA is TGTGCCACCAGGCCAGTGGGGGGGTCCTACAATGAGCAGTTCTTC. It encodes CATRPVGGSYNEQFF. The rearrangement joins TRBV15 to TRBJ2-1, with 7 bases lining up with TRBD2. J gave up 1 base and V 6 bases, and 6 bases lay outside the gene matches. This CDR3 contains 15 residues. Germline lookup yields CDR1 LNHNV and CDR2 YYDKDF (reference sequence). Supplemented by reference TRBV15 and TRBJ2-1, the full variable domain reads DAMVIQNPRYQVTQFGKPVTLSCSQTLNHNVMYWYQQKSSQAPKLLFHYYDKDFNNEADTPDNFQSRRPNTSFCFLDIRSPGLGDTAMYLCATRPVGGSYNEQFFGPGTRLTVL.

This sequence joins TRBV2 and TRBJ1-5; possible D gene TRBD1, 5 bases. V lost 2 bases and J lost 11, with 10 bases in between. The CDR3 covers 12 residues. Looked up from germline, CDR1 is SNHLY and CDR2 is FYNNEI. CDR3 sequence (DNA): TGTGCCAGCAGTGAACAGGGTAAGGCCCAGCATTTT. It codes for CASSEQGKAQHF.

This clone was observed a few times. The CDR3 nucleotides are TGTGCCAGTAGTATATCGGACAGTTCCTACGAGCAGTACTTC. It translates to CASSISDSSYEQYF. The chain recombines TRBV19 with TRBJ2-7; a possible D gene is TRBD1 (6 bases). This CDR3 is 14 amino acids long. Looked up from germline, CDR1 is LNHDA and CDR2 is SQIVND (reference sequence). V was clipped by 2 bases and J by 1 base, with 9 bases between them.

Here the CDR3 DNA reads TGTGCCAGCAGCGGTATGATGCAGGAGCAGTTCTTC. Encoded protein: CASSGMMQEQFF. This chain connects TRBV7-9 to TRBJ2-1; D uncertain. Between the trimmed V and J ends, which lost 5 bases and 10 bases, there was a span of 12 bases. The germline CDR1 and CDR2 sequences are SEHNR and FQNEAQ (reference sequence). There are 12 residues in the CDR3.

The chain combines TRBV13 with TRBJ2-3; tentative D call: TRBD2 (7 bases). The ends were cut back, 2 bases at V and 0 bases at J, with 12 bases in the middle. Germline assignment: CDR1 PRHDT and CDR2 FYEKMQ (reference sequence). The CDR3 covers 16 residues. The CDR3 DNA reads as TGTGCCAGCAGCTTAAGGGCGGGGGCTAGCACAGATACGCAGTATTTT. Translating gives CASSLRAGASTDTQYF.

This clone was observed once. CDR3 sequence: CATRSGGESDTQYF. The CDR3 coding sequence is TGTGCAACTAGGAGCGGGGGGGAATCAGATACGCAGTATTTT. The chain links TRBV6-5 to TRBJ2-3; the match to TRBD2 covers 10 bases. This CDR3 is 14 amino acids long. Germline loops: CDR1 MNHEY, CDR2 SVGAGI.

The chain carries TRBV14 and TRBJ1-1; a weak D match, TRBD1 (5 bases). V lost 1 base to trimming and J lost 0 bases, with 15 bases between them. The CDR3 covers 17 residues. Germline CDR1 SGHDN, CDR2 FVKESK. The CDR3 spells CASSQGTYRPMNTEAFF. The CDR3 bases are TGTGCCAGCAGCCAAGGGACGTACAGGCCTATGAACACTGAAGCTTTCTTT.

In its sample, this clone was seen many times. The chain recombines TRBV7-2 with TRBJ1-2; possible D gene TRBD1, 6 bases. The germline V and J ends were trimmed by 6 bases and 2 bases, with 10 bases remaining between them. The CDR3 contains 13 residues. Germline lookup yields CDR1 SGHTA and CDR2 FQGNSA. Here the CDR3 DNA reads TGTGCCAGCAGTCCGGACAGCAACTATGGCTACACCTTC. Its translation is CASSPDSNYGYTF.

The CDR3 is CASSPDRGPDTQYF. The CDR3 bases are TGTGCCAGCAGCCCGGACAGGGGGCCAGATACGCAGTATTTT. The chain couples TRBV14 to TRBJ2-3; 11 bases align to TRBD1. Germline V gives CDR1 SGHDN, CDR2 FVKESK. Trimming removed 4 bases from V and 4 bases from J; junction bases left unmatched: 1. The CDR3 is made up of 14 amino acids.

The chain employs TRBV27 and TRBJ1-3; D remains ambiguous. Germline V CDR1 and CDR2: MNHEY, SMNVEV (reference sequence). V gave up 6 bases and J gave up 0 bases, with 12 bases separating them. This CDR3 is built from 15 residues. CDR3 sequence: CASSRLGPSGNTIYF. The CDR3 bases are TGTGCCAGCAGCCGTCTAGGCCCCTCTGGAAACACCATATATTTT.

J is TRBJ1-6 and V is TRBV11-3; 7 nucleotides line up with TRBD1. The CDR3 loop spans 15 amino acids. Losses at the gene ends were 5 bases for V and 9 bases for J; bases not matched to a gene: 10. Germline V gives CDR1 SGHNT, CDR2 YENEEA. CDR3: CASSHPADRASPLHF. DNA of the CDR3: TGTGCCAGCAGCCACCCCGCCGACAGGGCTTCACCCCTCCACTTT.

The chain links TRBV21-1 to TRBJ1-5; the table's D call, TRBD1, has no DNA check behind it. TRBV21-1 is labeled a pseudogene. CDR3 length equals 12 residues. The CDR3 nucleotides read TGTGCCAGCAGCAATAGGGGTCAGCCCCAGCATTTT. The encoded protein is CASSNRGQPQHF.

This clone was found a few times. This rearrangement joins TRBV3-1 (or the pseudogene TRBV3-2) to TRBJ1-1, with TRBD1 as a possible D gene (5 bases). This CDR3 contains 18 residues. V was cut by 0 bases and J by 4 bases, with 21 bases left in between. From germline, CDR1 is LGHDT and CDR2 YNNKEL (reference sequence). CDR3 sequence reads: CASSQDSAEWGFGTEAFF. Here the CDR3 DNA reads TGTGCCAGCAGCCAAGATTCGGCGGAATGGGGCTTCGGCACTGAAGCTTTCTTT.

The gene calls are TRBV3-1 (or the pseudogene TRBV3-2) and TRBJ1-6; D perhaps matches TRBD1 (5 bases). In germline, CDR1 is LGHDT, CDR2 YNNKEL (reference sequence). Trimming pared 4 bases from V and 11 bases from J, leaving 9 bases between. This CDR3 has 12 residues. CDR3 in DNA: TGTGCCAGCAGCCGGGGCCGGACACCCCTCCACTTT. Its protein is CASSRGRTPLHF.

This chain connects TRBV11-2 to TRBJ2-7; the match to TRBD2 covers 12 bases. The CDR3 extends over 15 amino acids. J gave up 7 bases and V 1 base, and 5 bases lay outside the gene matches. Per the germline V gene, CDR1 is SGHAT and CDR2 is FQNNGV. CDR3 nucleotides: TGTGCCAGCAGCTTAGCCCGACTAGCGGGGGAAGAGCAGTACTTC. Translated, it gives CASSLARLAGEEQYF.

This clone was observed a handful of times. The genes are TRBV10-3 and TRBJ2-2, with TRBD2 matching over 10 bases. Germline V CDR1 and CDR2: ENHRY, SYGVKD. The CDR3 consists of 14 residues. V shed 6 bases and J 3 bases; nucleotides not matched to a gene: 1. CDR3 coding DNA: TGTGCCATCAGCGGGACTAGCGACACCGGGGAGCTGTTTTTT. The encoded protein is CAISGTSDTGELFF.

The chain combines TRBV5-8 with TRBJ1-3; 7 bases align to TRBD1. The CDR3 runs 17 residues. The germline CDR1 and CDR2 sequences are SGHTS and YDEGEE. With V trimmed by 4 bases and J by 4 bases, 14 bases remained unmatched. The DNA of the CDR3 is TGTGCCAGCAGCATCGGGACAGAGGGATGGTACGGAAACACCATATATTTT. Its protein product is CASSIGTEGWYGNTIYF. The complete variable domain, with remaining parts taken from reference TRBV5-8 and TRBJ1-3, reads EAGVTQSPTHLIKTRGQQATLRCSPISGHTSVYWYQQALGLGLQFLLWYDEGEERNRGNFPPRFSGRQFPNYSSELNVNALELEDSALYLCASSIGTEGWYGNTIYFGEGSWLTVV.

The rearrangement links TRBV7-2 to TRBJ1-1; the D gene is possibly TRBD1 (6 bases). This CDR3 comprises 16 residues. CDR1 and CDR2 (germline): SGHTA, FQGNSA. V was cut by 2 bases and J by 4 bases, with 17 bases left in between. CDR3 in DNA: TGTGCCAGCAGCTTATCTGGGGGCCGAGTGGGCACTGAAGCTTTCTTT. Its protein is CASSLSGGRVGTEAFF.

The chain combines TRBV11-3 with TRBJ1-3, with TRBD1 identical over 7 bases. Unmatched junction bases numbered 3, after V lost 6 bases and J lost 1 base. This CDR3 spans 14 amino acids. Germline assignment: CDR1 SGHNT and CDR2 YENEEA. The CDR3, as DNA: TGTGCCAGCAGAGACAGGGCTTCTGGAAACACCATATATTTT. Translation gives CASRDRASGNTIYF.

The chain is built from TRBV9 and TRBJ1-3; 9 positions agree with TRBD1. With 0 bases clipped from V and 5 bases from J, the junction kept 6 bases outside the gene matches. Germline values: CDR1 SGDLS, CDR2 YYNGEE. The CDR3 sequence is 16 residues long. The CDR3 reads CASSVAGTGIRNTIYF. For the CDR3, the DNA is TGTGCCAGCAGCGTAGCTGGGACAGGGATTAGAAACACCATATATTTT.

The chain joins TRBV11-1 to TRBJ2-7, with a weak D call TRBD1 (5 bases). The germline CDR1 and CDR2 sequences are SGHAT and FQDESV (reference sequence). V dropped 5 bases and J dropped 4 bases, with 9 bases sitting between them. This CDR3 is built from 12 residues. This CDR3 reads CASSPPGYEQYF. The CDR3 nucleotides read TGTGCCAGCAGCCCCCCAGGGTACGAGCAGTACTTC. Based on the CDR3 plus reference TRBV11-1 and TRBJ2-7, the full variable domain is EAEVAQSPRYKITEKSQAVAFWCDPISGHATLYWYRQILGQGPELLVQFQDESVVDDSQLPKDRFSAERLKGVDSTLKIQPAELGDSAMYLCASSPPGYEQYFGPGTRLTVT.

The V call is TRBV12-3 or TRBV12-4, the J call TRBJ2-7, with D maybe TRBD2 (6 bases). The V and J ends lost 6 bases and 3 bases respectively, with 9 bases between them. This CDR3 has 12 amino acids. For the CDR3, the DNA is TGTGCCAGCAGGGAGGGCTTCTACGAGCAGTACTTC. It is translated as CASREGFYEQYF.

This sequence joins TRBV3-1 (or the pseudogene TRBV3-2) and TRBJ2-7; TRBD1 aligns across 7 bases. Trimming removed 0 bases from V and 2 bases from J; junction bases left unmatched: 10. Germline V gene data show CDR1 as LGHDT and CDR2 as YNNKEL (reference sequence). The CDR3 is 17 amino acids. The CDR3 region has the DNA TGTGCCAGCAGCCAAGACGTTCCCGGACAGGCCGCCTACGAGCAGTACTTC. It specifies CASSQDVPGQAAYEQYF.

The V call is TRBV19, the J call TRBJ2-1; D gene uncertain. The length of the CDR3 is 15 residues. Germline-derived CDR1 and CDR2 are LNHDA and SQIVND (reference sequence). V was cut by 2 bases and J by 5 bases, with 13 bases left in between. CDR3 DNA sequence: TGTGCCAGTAGTATAAACCCACCTATCAACAATGAGCAGTTCTTC. Translation gives CASSINPPINNEQFF.

The rearrangement links TRBV7-2 to TRBJ1-1, with 7 nucleotides matching TRBD1. The J segment lost 0 bases and the V segment lost 1 base, leaving 2 bases of the junction unmatched. From germline, CDR1 is SGHTA and CDR2 FQGNSA. The CDR3 runs to 15 residues. CDR3 in amino acids: CASSLVGGMNTEAFF. CDR3 in DNA: TGTGCCAGCAGCTTAGTAGGGGGCATGAACACTGAAGCTTTCTTT.

J is TRBJ2-1 and V is TRBV24-1; no clear D. Trimming removed 9 bases at V and 8 bases at J, with 13 bases between. This CDR3 has 12 amino acids. Germline values: CDR1 KGHDR, CDR2 SFDVKD. Here the CDR3 DNA reads TGTGCCACCTCTAGTGTTAGACATGAGCAGTTCTTC. This gives the protein CATSSVRHEQFF.